This T cell receptor beta chain was identified during a study of cytomegalovirus exposure and HLA in healthy donors. General study results and limits: In a later analysis, the majority of CMV-associated beta chains seemingly showed HLA restriction. Rare TCR sequences predominated, though certain public TCRs were found in many donors.

In the PCR, 60 Vbeta and 13 Jbeta primers were used. Using immunoSEQ multiplex PCR, the repertoire was profiled, and TCRdb retains in-frame clones only, with some absent. Of about 160,000 clones detected, just under 65% appear once; the ten largest clones hold 5.5% to 9%. On this clone itself: As yet, its antigen is unknown.

V shed 2 bases and J shed 0 bases, with 7 bases lying between them. This CDR3 region has 14 residues. Germline V CDR1 and CDR2: KGHSH, LQKENI. The sequenced sample consisted of PBMCs. The TCR was taken from a woman aged 60-75 years in good health and CMV-seropositive. The chain combines TRBV18 with TRBJ1-1, with a tentative D call TRBD1 (5 bases). The DNA of the CDR3 is TGTGCCAGCTCACCAGAACAGGTGAACACTGAAGCTTTCTTT. It translates to CASSPEQVNTEAFF.